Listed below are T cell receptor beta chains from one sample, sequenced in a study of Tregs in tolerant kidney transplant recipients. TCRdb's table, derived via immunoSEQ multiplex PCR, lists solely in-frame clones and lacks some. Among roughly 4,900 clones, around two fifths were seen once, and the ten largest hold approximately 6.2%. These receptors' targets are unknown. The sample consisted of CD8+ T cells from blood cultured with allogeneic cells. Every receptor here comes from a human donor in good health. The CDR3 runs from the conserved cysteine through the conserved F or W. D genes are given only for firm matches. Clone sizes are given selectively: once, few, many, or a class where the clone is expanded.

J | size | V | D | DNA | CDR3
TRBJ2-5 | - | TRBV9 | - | TGTGCCAGCAACCAATGGGGAGGAGAGACCCAGTACTTC | CASNQWGGETQYF
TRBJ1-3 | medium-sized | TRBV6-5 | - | TGTGCCAGCAGTTACGCTTTTCCGGGCGGTGGAAACACCATATATTTT | CASSYAFPGGGNTIYF
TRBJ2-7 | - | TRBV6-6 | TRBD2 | TGTGCCAGCAGTCCCGGGGGGAGAGGCTCCTACGAGCAGTACTTC | CASSPGGRGSYEQYF
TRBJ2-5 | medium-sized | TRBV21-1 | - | TGTGCCAGCAGCCCACGACAGGGAGGGTATGGAGAGACCCAGTACTTC | CASSPRQGGYGETQYF
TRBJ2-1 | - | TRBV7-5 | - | TGTGCCAGCAGCTTATGGCTTGAGCAGTTCTTC | CASSLWLEQFF
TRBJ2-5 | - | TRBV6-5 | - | TGTGCCAGCAGTTTAAGCCCGAACCCCCAAGAGACCCAGTACTTC | CASSLSPNPQETQYF
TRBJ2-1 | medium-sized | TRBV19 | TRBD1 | TGTGCCAGTAGTATTCGACAGGGGAATGAGCAGTTCTTC | CASSIRQGNEQFF
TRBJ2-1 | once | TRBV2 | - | TGTGCCAGAGAAATGGATGGATACAATGAGCAGTTCTTC | CAREMDGYNEQFF
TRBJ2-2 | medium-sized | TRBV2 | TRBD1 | TGTGCCAGCAGGCACACAGGGGGAGGACCGGGCGGGGAGCTGTTTTTT | CASRHTGGGPGGELFF
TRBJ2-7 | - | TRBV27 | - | TGTGCCAGCAGCCCCGGGTCTGCCTACGAGCAGTACTTC | CASSPGSAYEQYF
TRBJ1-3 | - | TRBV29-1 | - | TGCAGCGTTGAAGCGTGGATGGGGGGCTCTGGAAACACCATATATTTT | CSVEAWMGGSGNTIYF
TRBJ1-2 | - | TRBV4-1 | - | TGCGCCAGCAGCCAAGATTGGGGCAACTATGGCTACACCTTC | CASSQDWGNYGYTF
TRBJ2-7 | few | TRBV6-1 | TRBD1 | TGTGCCAGCAGTGACCCGACAGGGGGATTTCTAGGGCAGTACTTC | CASSDPTGGFLGQYF
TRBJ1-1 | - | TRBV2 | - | TGTGCCAGCAGCTCAGGGAAACCCCTAGAAGCTTTCTTT | CASSSGKPLEAFF
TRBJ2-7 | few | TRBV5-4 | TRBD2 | TGTGCCAGCAGCCGAGCCACATCAGGGACTAGCGGATACGAGCAGTACTTC | CASSRATSGTSGYEQYF
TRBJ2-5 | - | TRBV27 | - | TGTGCCAGCAGTTTAAACTATCTGCAAGTGGCCGCTTCCCCAGAGACCCAGTACTTC | CASSLNYLQVAASPETQYF
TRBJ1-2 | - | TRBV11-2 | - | TGTGCCAGCAGCTTAGATCAACAGTCTTATGGCTACACCTTC | CASSLDQQSYGYTF
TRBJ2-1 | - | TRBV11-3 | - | TGTGCCAGCAGCCCACGAGGGAGGAACAATGAGCAGTTCTTC | CASSPRGRNNEQFF
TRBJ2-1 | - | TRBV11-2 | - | TGTGCCAGCAGCCTGACGGCCCATGAGCAGTTCTTC | CASSLTAHEQFF
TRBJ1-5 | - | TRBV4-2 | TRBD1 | TGTGCCAGCAGTGACCCTTTCGGACAGGTCGGCAATCAGCCCCAGCATTTT | CASSDPFGQVGNQPQHF
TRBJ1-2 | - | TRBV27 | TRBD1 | TGTGCCAGCAGAAATGACAGGGAAAGAACAGGACGGTATGGCTACACCTTC | CASRNDRERTGRYGYTF
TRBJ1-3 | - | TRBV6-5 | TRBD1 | TGTGCCAGCAGGCGGACAGGGGGTAGAAACACCATATATTTT | CASRRTGGRNTIYF
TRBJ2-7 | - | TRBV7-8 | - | TGTGCCAGCAGCGACAGTTACGAGCAGTACTTC | CASSDSYEQYF
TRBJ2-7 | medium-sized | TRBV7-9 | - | TGTGCCAGCAGCTTAGGTAGTATGAACGAGCAGTACTTC | CASSLGSMNEQYF
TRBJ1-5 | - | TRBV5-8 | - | TGTGCCAGCAGCCCGTTGATAATCAATCAGCCCCAGCATTTT | CASSPLIINQPQHF
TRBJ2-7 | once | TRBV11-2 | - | TGTGCCAGCAGCTTTAGCGGCTCGGGTGTCTACGAGCAGTACTTC | CASSFSGSGVYEQYF
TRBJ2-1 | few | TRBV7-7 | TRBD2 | TGCCCTTGGACTAGCTCCTACAATGAGCAGTTCTTC | CPWTSSYNEQFF
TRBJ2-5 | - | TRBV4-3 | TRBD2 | TGCGCCAGCCAACCGGGACTAGCGGGGGAAGAGACCCAGTACTTC | CASQPGLAGEETQYF
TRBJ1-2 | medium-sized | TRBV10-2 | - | TGCGCCAGCAGTGACTCAATAGGGAACTATGGCTACACCTTC | CASSDSIGNYGYTF
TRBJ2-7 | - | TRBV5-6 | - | TGTGCCAGCAGCGACAGTTACGAGCAGTACTTC | CASSDSYEQYF